These T cell receptor beta chains were read from a single sample in a study of blood T cell repertoires in COVID-19. Only in-frame clones appear in the TCRdb table, and some are missing; sequencing was by immunoSEQ multiplex PCR. The profile shows around 120,000 clones, 75% to 90% of them singletons. The specimen sequenced was peripheral blood. The source is a woman aged 70-85 years with acute or convalescent COVID-19. CDR3s include the opening cysteine and the closing phenylalanine or tryptophan. A D gene is named only where the DNA matches it firmly. Clone size, where shown, is once, few, many, or a class for clones that have expanded.

>TRBV19|-|TRBJ1-6|12|-
TGTGCCAGTAGTATCCGGAATTCACCCCTCCACTTT
CASSIRNSPLHF
>TRBV5-4|-|TRBJ1-1|14|-
TGTGCCAGCAGCTTCCAGGGTATAGGCACTGAAGCTTTCTTT
CASSFQGIGTEAFF
>TRBV4-1|-|TRBJ2-1|15|TRBD2
TGCGCCAGCAGCCCCACTAGCGGGGGGTACAATGAGCAGTTCTTC
CASSPTSGGYNEQFF
>TRBV28|once|TRBJ2-5|12|-
TGTGCCAGCAGTTTAAAGCGGGAGACCCAGTACTTC
CASSLKRETQYF
>TRBV6-1|-|TRBJ2-1|15|-
TGTGCCAGCAGTGACCGACAATACCCCTACAATGAGCAGTTCTTC
CASSDRQYPYNEQFF
>TRBV30|-|TRBJ1-4|15|-
TGTGCCTGGAGTGCCCGGGGGGCAGCTAATGAAAAACTGTTTTTT
CAWSARGAANEKLFF
>TRBV7-3|-|TRBJ2-2|15|TRBD1
TGTGCCAGCAGCCCGGACAGGGGTGACACCGGGGAGCTGTTTTTT
CASSPDRGDTGELFF
>TRBV28|few|TRBJ1-1|12|-
TGTGCCAGCAGTTTATTACGGAGTGAAGCTTTCTTT
CASSLLRSEAFF
>TRBV5-1|-|TRBJ2-4|21|TRBD1
TGCGCCAGCAGCTTCTCACACCCGTCGGCGACAGGGAGTAGGGCCAAAAACATTCAGTACTTC
CASSFSHPSATGSRAKNIQYF
>TRBV29-1|-|TRBJ2-1|14|TRBD1
TGCAGCGTTGGAGGGACAGGGGATTACAATGAGCAGTTCTTC
CSVGGTGDYNEQFF
>TRBV19|-|TRBJ2-7|14|-
TGTGCCAGTAGTCAGACAGAGAGCTCCTACGAGCAGTACTTC
CASSQTESSYEQYF
>TRBV7-6|-|TRBJ2-2|19|TRBD1
TGTGCCAGCAGCTATTCCGGGACAGGGAAAGCGAAGGACACCGGGGAGCTGTTTTTT
CASSYSGTGKAKDTGELFF
>TRBV5-6|once|TRBJ1-2|13|TRBD1
TGTGCCAGCAGCTTGCTCAAGGGGGCCGGCTACACCTTC
CASSLLKGAGYTF
>TRBV18|few|TRBJ1-1|14|-
TGTGCCAGCTCACCGAATCAGGAAAACACTGAAGCTTTCTTT
CASSPNQENTEAFF
>TRBV7-9|-|TRBJ1-4|14|TRBD1
TGTGCCAGCAGCCAGGGACAGGATAATGAAAAACTGTTTTTT
CASSQGQDNEKLFF
>TRBV5-1|-|TRBJ2-7|15|TRBD2
TGCGCCAGCAGCCCGGAGGCGGGGGAGGCTGGCGAGCAGTACTTC
CASSPEAGEAGEQYF
>TRBV9|-|TRBJ1-3|16|-
TGTGCCAGCAGCGTAGGAGGGCTTCGGGCTGGAAACACCATATATTTT
CASSVGGLRAGNTIYF
>TRBV6-1|-|TRBJ2-2|14|TRBD1
TGTGCCAGCAGTGAACCGACAGGGTCCGGGGAGCTGTTTTTT
CASSEPTGSGELFF
>TRBV30|-|TRBJ1-2|14|TRBD1
TGTGCCTGGAGATCTCGGACAGGGGACTATGGCTACACCTTC
CAWRSRTGDYGYTF
>TRBV14|-|TRBJ2-5|15|TRBD1
TGTGCCAGCAGCCAACCGGGACAGGGTTGGGAGACCCAGTACTTC
CASSQPGQGWETQYF
>TRBV19|-|TRBJ1-4|12|-
TGTGCCAGTAGTATAGCCGGTGAAAAACTGTTTTTT
CASSIAGEKLFF
>TRBV28|-|TRBJ2-3|14|-
TGTGCCAGCAGTCTCAGGACTAGCACAGATACGCAGTATTTT
CASSLRTSTDTQYF
>TRBV6-5|-|TRBJ2-6|14|-
TGTGCCAGCAGTTACCAGGGTTGGGCCAACGTCCTGACTTTC
CASSYQGWANVLTF
>TRBV6-1|once|TRBJ1-3|15|-
TGTGCCAGCAGTGAAGCGCACAGGCCCCGAAACACCATATATTTT
CASSEAHRPRNTIYF
>TRBV5-1|-|TRBJ1-2|14|-
TGCGCCAGCAGCCCCCAGGACAGCATCTATGGCTACACCTTC
CASSPQDSIYGYTF
>TRBV10-2|-|TRBJ2-1|15|-
TGCGCCAGCAAGCGTGGTACTTTGTCAGTCGATGAGCAGTTCTTC
CASKRGTLSVDEQFF
>TRBV3-1/TRBV3-2|-|TRBJ2-1|15|TRBD2
TGTGCCAGCAGCCAAGGAGCGGGGGGCTTTGATGAGCAGTTCTTC
CASSQGAGGFDEQFF
>TRBV5-1|-|TRBJ2-1|14|TRBD2
TGCGCCAGCAGCGAGCGCGGGGGGGACAATGAGCAGTTCTTC
CASSERGGDNEQFF
>TRBV28|-|TRBJ2-7|11|-
TGTGCCAGCACGCAGGGGTACGAGCAGTACTTC
CASTQGYEQYF
>TRBV5-1|few|TRBJ1-5|15|-
TGCGCCAGCAGGGTTAACAGTGATAGCAATCAGCCCCAGCATTTT
CASRVNSDSNQPQHF
>TRBV7-9|few|TRBJ1-2|14|-
TGTGCCAGCAGCTTAGGGGGGACACACTATGGCTACACCTTC
CASSLGGTHYGYTF
>TRBV28|once|TRBJ1-2|12|-
TGTGCCAGCAGTTTAGTCAGGACTCCCCCGGTTTTC
CASSLVRTPPVF
>TRBV7-9|-|TRBJ2-7|13|-
TGTGCCAGCAGCTTAGCGTATCGGGGCGAGCAGTACTTC
CASSLAYRGEQYF
>TRBV7-3|-|TRBJ2-2|17|TRBD1
TGTGCCAGCAGCTCCTCTGGGCAGGGGGCTTACACCGGGGAGCTGTTTTTT
CASSSSGQGAYTGELFF
>TRBV6-6|-|TRBJ2-1|12|TRBD2
TGTGCAGTGGTCGGGGGGTTCAATGAGCAGTTCTTC
CAVVGGFNEQFF
>TRBV5-1|-|TRBJ2-2|15|TRBD1
TGCGCCAGCAGTTCGGACAGGGCGAACACCGGGGAGCTGTTTTTT
CASSSDRANTGELFF
>TRBV7-3|-|TRBJ2-1|13|-
TGTGCCAGCAGCCCCGCCGCGGTCGGTGAGCAGTTCTTC
CASSPAAVGEQFF
>TRBV5-1|-|TRBJ1-1|14|-
TGCGCCAGCAGCGACACAACAGGGAACACTGAAGCTTTCTTT
CASSDTTGNTEAFF
>TRBV5-1|-|TRBJ1-3|18|TRBD1
TGCGCCAGCAGCTTGATGTCTCCAGGGGGCGGCTCTGGAAACACCATATATTTT
CASSLMSPGGGSGNTIYF
>TRBV5-6|-|TRBJ1-2|14|TRBD1
TGTGCCAGCAGCCTGGGACAGGCGCGCTATGGCTACACCTTC
CASSLGQARYGYTF